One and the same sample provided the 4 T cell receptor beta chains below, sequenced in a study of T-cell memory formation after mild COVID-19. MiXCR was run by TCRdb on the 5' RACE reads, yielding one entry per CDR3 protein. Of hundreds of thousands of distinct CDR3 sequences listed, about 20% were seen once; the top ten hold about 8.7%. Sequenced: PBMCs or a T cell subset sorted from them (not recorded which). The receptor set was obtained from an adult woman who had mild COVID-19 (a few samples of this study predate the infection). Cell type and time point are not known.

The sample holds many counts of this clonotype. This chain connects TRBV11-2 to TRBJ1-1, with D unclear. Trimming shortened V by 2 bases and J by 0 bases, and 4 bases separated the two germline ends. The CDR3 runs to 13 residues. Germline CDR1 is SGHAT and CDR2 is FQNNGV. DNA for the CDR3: TGTGCCAGCAGCTTACAGCTGAACACTGAAGCTTTCTTT. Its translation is CASSLQLNTEAFF.

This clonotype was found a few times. This CDR3 is CASSASGTGSYEQYF. Written as DNA, the CDR3 is TGTGCCAGCAGTGCTTCCGGGACAGGCTCGTACGAGCAGTACTTC. The chain employs TRBV6-5 and TRBJ2-7; 8 bases agree with TRBD1. Germline-derived CDR1 and CDR2 are MNHEY and SVGAGI. The CDR3 spans 15 residues. V trimming: 5 bases; J trimming: 4 bases; junction bases outside the gene matches: 10.

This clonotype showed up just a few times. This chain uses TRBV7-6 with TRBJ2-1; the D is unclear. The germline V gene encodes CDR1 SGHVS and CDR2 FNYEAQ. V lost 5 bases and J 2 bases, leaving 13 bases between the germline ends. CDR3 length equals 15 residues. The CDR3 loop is CASSLSDFTYNEQFF. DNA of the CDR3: TGTGCCAGCAGCCTTTCGGATTTTACCTACAATGAGCAGTTCTTC.

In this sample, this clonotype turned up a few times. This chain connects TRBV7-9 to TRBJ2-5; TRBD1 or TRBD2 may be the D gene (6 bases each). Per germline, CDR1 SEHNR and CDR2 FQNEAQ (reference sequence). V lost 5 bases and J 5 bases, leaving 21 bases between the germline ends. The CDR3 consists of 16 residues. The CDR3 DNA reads TGTGCCAGCAGCGACATCGACAGGCCCGGGGGTGAGACCCAGTACTTC. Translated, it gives CASSDIDRPGGETQYF.